The 15 T cell receptor beta chains below come from one sample, sequenced in a study of blood T cells in healthy people across ages. The use of a sample-barcoded 5' primer and a J-beta primer mix characterized a second PCR of about 7 to 12 cycles. A single record per CDR3 protein comes from TCRdb applying MiXCR to the 5' RACE reads. Among fewer than 900,000 distinct CDR3 sequences listed, around half were seen once. Sequenced sample: blood. The receptors shown here come from a woman aged 55 to 70 in good health.

The chain couples TRBV7-9 to TRBJ2-7, with D tentatively TRBD1 or TRBD2 (5 bases each). V lost 6 bases, J lost 3 bases, and 15 bases lay in between. The CDR3 is 14 amino acids. The germline V gene has CDR1 SEHNR and CDR2 FQNEAQ (reference sequence). CDR3 amino acids: CASSYRDEGYEQYF. For the CDR3, the DNA is TGTGCCAGCAGTTACCGGGACGAAGGCTACGAGCAGTACTTC.

The chain couples TRBV12-3 or TRBV12-4 to TRBJ2-5, with D uncertain. The CDR3 has 13 residues. Trimming cost V 1 base and J 7 bases, with 10 bases left between them. The CDR3 sequence: CASSLEALGTQYF. CDR3 coding DNA: TGTGCCAGCAGTTTAGAAGCTTTGGGGACCCAGTACTTC.

This clonotype was detected only once. The chain is built from TRBV2 and TRBJ1-2; no definite D call. Germline V gene sequence: CDR1 SNHLY, CDR2 FYNNEI. The CDR3 contains 11 residues. V was trimmed by 4 bases and J by 7 bases, leaving 7 bases between them. This chain's CDR3 is CASSVEAGYTF. The DNA for the CDR3 is TGTGCCAGCAGTGTGGAGGCTGGCTACACCTTC.

The chain carries TRBV19 and TRBJ2-7, with unresolved D. Germline V gene data show CDR1 as LNHDA and CDR2 as SQIVND (reference sequence). The CDR3 loop spans 15 amino acids. Trimming stripped 1 base from V and 2 bases from J, with 12 bases between. CDR3 coding DNA: TGTGCCAGTAGTATAGCCCCAGGAATCGCCTACGAGCAGTACTTC. It yields the protein CASSIAPGIAYEQYF.

This clonotype is a singleton in its sample. The chain has TRBV2 and TRBJ2-3, with unresolved D. The CDR3 runs to 14 residues. Trimming cost V 6 bases and J 9 bases, with 19 bases left between them. Germline V gene sequence: CDR1 SNHLY, CDR2 FYNNEI. The chain's CDR3 is CASSPEPTRPTQYF. The DNA of the CDR3 is TGTGCCAGCAGCCCGGAACCTACTCGACCGACGCAGTATTTT.

The chain uses TRBV10-3 and TRBJ1-6; D gene unclear. The V gene lost 2 bases and the J gene lost 7 bases, with 3 bases spanning the gap. The CDR3 runs 12 residues. Germline values: CDR1 ENHRY, CDR2 SYGVKD. The CDR3 sequence: CAISEGNSPLHF. The CDR3 coding sequence is TGTGCCATCAGTGAGGGCAATTCACCCCTCCACTTT.

The V call is TRBV2, the J call TRBJ2-7; either TRBD1 or TRBD2 may fit D (5 bases each). CDR3 length: 17 residues. Germline V gene lookup returns CDR1 SNHLY and CDR2 FYNNEI. V was clipped by 8 bases and J by 7 bases, with 30 bases between them. This chain's CDR3 is CASRDGGAWKSYNEQYF. CDR3 in DNA: TGTGCCAGCCGGGACGGAGGAGCGTGGAAATCCTACAATGAGCAGTACTTC.

This chain links TRBV6-2 or TRBV6-3 with TRBJ2-3; D might be TRBD2 (6 bases). The CDR3 is 12 residues long. Between the trimmed V and J ends, which lost 10 bases and 7 bases, there was a span of 15 bases. Germline V gives CDR1 MNHEY, CDR2 SVGEGT. The chain's CDR3 is CATGPGEHTQYF. The DNA of the CDR3 is TGTGCCACTGGGCCGGGGGAACATACGCAGTATTTT.

In the case of this clonotype: At one end, the junction sequence differs from germline, possibly due to a read error. The J gene is TRBJ2-5, the V gene TRBV7-3; no reliable D call. From germline, CDR1 is SGHTA and CDR2 FQGTGA. The length of the CDR3 is 13 residues. The CDR3 nucleotides are TGTGCCAACAGCTTAGTCCCACAAGAGACCCAGTACTTC. Translating gives CANSLVPQETQYF.

This chain links TRBV20-1 with TRBJ1-2, with D possibly TRBD1 on 5 matching bases. In germline, CDR1 is DFQATT, CDR2 SNEGSKA (reference sequence). V shed 5 bases and J shed 3 bases, with 10 bases lying between them. This CDR3 comprises 12 residues. The CDR3 DNA reads TGCAGTGCTGGGTGGGACCACTATGGCTACACCTTC. It is translated as CSAGWDHYGYTF.

This rearrangement joins TRBV20-1 to TRBJ1-4; 7 bases agree with TRBD1. With V trimmed by 6 bases and J by 8 bases, 12 bases remained unmatched. The CDR3 loop spans 14 amino acids. Germline CDR1 DFQATT, CDR2 SNEGSKA (reference sequence). The CDR3 region is CSAPLTGVREKLFF. Here the CDR3 DNA reads TGCAGTGCACCCCTAACAGGGGTAAGGGAAAAACTGTTTTTT.

The V gene is TRBV11-3, the J gene TRBJ2-1; possible D gene TRBD2, 5 bases. Germline V gene lookup returns CDR1 SGHNT and CDR2 YENEEA. V was shortened by 0 bases and J by 7 bases, with 16 bases between the two germline ends. This CDR3 contains 16 residues. CDR3 protein: CASSLEAFWPGNEQFF. The CDR3 nucleotides read TGTGCCAGCAGCTTAGAGGCCTTTTGGCCGGGGAATGAGCAGTTCTTC. Full variable domain (rest looked up from reference TRBV11-3 and TRBJ2-1): EAGVVQSPRYKIIEKKQPVAFWCNPISGHNTLYWYLQNLGQGPELLIRYENEEAVDDSQLPKDRFSAERLKGVDSTLKIQPAELGDSAVYLCASSLEAFWPGNEQFFGPGTRLTVL.

V usage is TRBV2 and J usage is TRBJ2-2; D might be TRBD1 (5 bases). The CDR3 is 14 amino acids. Germline V gene lookup returns CDR1 SNHLY and CDR2 FYNNEI. V dropped 8 bases and J dropped 5 bases, with 15 bases sitting between them. CDR3 amino acids: CASGETEVTGELFF. CDR3 sequence (DNA): TGTGCCAGCGGAGAGACAGAGGTTACCGGGGAGCTGTTTTTT.

This clonotype came up a few times. The chain recombines TRBV9 with TRBJ2-7; D is tentatively TRBD1 or TRBD2 (6 bases each). The germline CDR1 and CDR2 sequences are SGDLS and YYNGEE. The CDR3 is 14 residues long. V was clipped by 3 bases and J by 3 bases, with 13 bases between them. The CDR3 DNA follows: TGTGCCAGCAGCGAGGGGGGTCTTCACTACGAGCAGTACTTC. Its protein is CASSEGGLHYEQYF.

The gene calls are TRBV5-5 and TRBJ1-5, with TRBD1 matching 7 bases. The CDR3 is made up of 15 amino acids. The germline CDR1 and CDR2 sequences are SGHKS and YYEKEE (reference sequence). Trimming removed 5 bases from V and 3 bases from J; junction bases left unmatched: 8. CDR3 region: CASRYTGTVNQPQHF. CDR3 in DNA: TGTGCCAGCAGATATACCGGGACAGTCAATCAGCCCCAGCATTTT.